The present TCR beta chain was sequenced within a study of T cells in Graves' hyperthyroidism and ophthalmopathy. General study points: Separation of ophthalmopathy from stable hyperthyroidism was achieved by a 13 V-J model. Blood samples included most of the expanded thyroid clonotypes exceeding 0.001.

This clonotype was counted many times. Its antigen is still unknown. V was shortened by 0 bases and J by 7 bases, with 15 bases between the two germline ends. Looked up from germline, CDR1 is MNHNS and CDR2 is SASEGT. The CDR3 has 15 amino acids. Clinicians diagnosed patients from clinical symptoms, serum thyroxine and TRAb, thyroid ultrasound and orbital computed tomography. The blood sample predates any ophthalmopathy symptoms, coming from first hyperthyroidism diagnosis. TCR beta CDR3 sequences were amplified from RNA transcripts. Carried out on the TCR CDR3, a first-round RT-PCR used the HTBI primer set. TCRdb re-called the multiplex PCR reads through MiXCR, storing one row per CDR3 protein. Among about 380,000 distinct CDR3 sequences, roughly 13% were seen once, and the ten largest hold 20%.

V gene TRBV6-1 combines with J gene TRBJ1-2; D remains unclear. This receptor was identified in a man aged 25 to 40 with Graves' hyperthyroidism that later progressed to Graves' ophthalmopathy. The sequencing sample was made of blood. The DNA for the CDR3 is TGTGCCAGCAGTGAAGCGGTCTCGAATCGTGGTGGCTACACCTTC. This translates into CASSEAVSNRGGYTF.